The 8 T cell receptor beta chains below come from one sample, sequenced in a study of cytomegalovirus exposure and HLA in healthy donors. A multiplex PCR was run with 60 Vbeta primers and 13 Jbeta primers. Assay: immunoSEQ multiplex PCR; the TCRdb copy retains only in-frame clones and omits some. The data hold more than 90,000 clones, with around three quarters observed a single time. Specimen: PBMCs. The receptors were gathered from a man over 45 in good health and CMV-seropositive.

This clone was detected only a few times. CDR3 sequence reads: CASSIDRSGGATGELFF. CDR3 in DNA: TGTGCCAGTAGTATAGATCGATCCGGGGGAGCGACCGGGGAGCTGTTTTTT. The chain employs TRBV19 and TRBJ2-2, with D possibly being TRBD2 (6 bases). The CDR3 has 17 amino acids. In germline, CDR1 is LNHDA, CDR2 SQIVND (reference sequence). V lost 0 bases and J lost 5, with 16 bases in between.

This clone came up a few times. The rearrangement uses TRBV5-1 and TRBJ1-4; D might be TRBD1 (6 bases). The V gene's germline CDR1 is SGHRS and CDR2 YFSETQ. With 4 bases removed from V and 5 bases from J, the gap between germline ends came to 9 bases. The CDR3 totals 13 residues. In DNA form, the CDR3 reads TGCGCCAGCAGCAGGCAGGGGAATGAAAAACTGTTTTTT. Translating it yields CASSRQGNEKLFF.

The rearrangement uses TRBV19 and TRBJ2-3; 7 bases align to TRBD1. The CDR3 has 14 amino acids. Trimming cost V 6 bases and J 6 bases; bases outside gene matches: 9. The germline V gene encodes CDR1 LNHDA and CDR2 SQIVND (reference sequence). The chain's CDR3 is CASSLQGIADTQYF. CDR3 DNA sequence: TGTGCCAGTAGCCTACAGGGGATTGCGGATACGCAGTATTTT.

The genes are TRBV4-1 and TRBJ2-7; TRBD2 matches 8 bases. The CDR3 loop spans 17 amino acids. Germline lookup yields CDR1 MGHRA and CDR2 YSYEKL. V lost 2 bases to trimming and J lost 5 bases; unmatched junction nucleotides: 14. The CDR3 region is CASSQRGGGGRTHEQYF. The CDR3 coding sequence is TGCGCCAGCAGCCAACGGGGGGGTGGGGGACGAACGCACGAGCAGTACTTC.

The chain carries TRBV30 and TRBJ2-2; a possible D gene is TRBD2 (5 bases). CDR1 and CDR2 from the germline V gene are GTSNPN and SVGIG (reference sequence). With 0 bases removed from V and 4 bases from J, the gap between germline ends came to 12 bases. This CDR3 region has 15 residues. For the CDR3, the DNA is TGTGCCTGGAGTGTAATCGGACTGATCACCGGGGAGCTGTTTTTT. The encoded protein is CAWSVIGLITGELFF.

This clone was seen a single time. One junction end disagrees with the germline gene, perhaps due to a read error. The rearrangement uses TRBV15 and TRBJ2-7, with TRBD1 matching over 9 bases. CDR1 is LNHNV, CDR2 YYDKDF, per germline (reference sequence). The CDR3 runs 14 residues. CDR3 DNA sequence: TGTGCCACCCGCAGGACAGGGGCTTCCTACGAGCAGTACTTC. It codes for CATRRTGASYEQYF.

The chain uses TRBV20-1 and TRBJ2-7, with 10 bases aligning to TRBD1. CDR1 is DFQATT, CDR2 SNEGSKA, per germline (reference sequence). With 6 bases clipped from V and 5 bases from J, the junction kept 1 base outside the gene matches. The CDR3 covers 11 residues. DNA of the CDR3: TGCAGTGCGGGACAGGGGAACGAGCAGTACTTC. Translated, it gives CSAGQGNEQYF.

V gene TRBV29-1 combines with J gene TRBJ1-5, with D possibly matching TRBD1 (6 bases). Trimming stripped 4 bases from V and 2 bases from J, with 9 bases between. Germline CDR1 reads SQVTM; CDR2 reads ANQGSEA. This CDR3 has 13 amino acids. The DNA of the CDR3 is TGCAGCGTTGGGGCAGGGGGCAATCAGCCCCAGCATTTT. Translated, it gives CSVGAGGNQPQHF.